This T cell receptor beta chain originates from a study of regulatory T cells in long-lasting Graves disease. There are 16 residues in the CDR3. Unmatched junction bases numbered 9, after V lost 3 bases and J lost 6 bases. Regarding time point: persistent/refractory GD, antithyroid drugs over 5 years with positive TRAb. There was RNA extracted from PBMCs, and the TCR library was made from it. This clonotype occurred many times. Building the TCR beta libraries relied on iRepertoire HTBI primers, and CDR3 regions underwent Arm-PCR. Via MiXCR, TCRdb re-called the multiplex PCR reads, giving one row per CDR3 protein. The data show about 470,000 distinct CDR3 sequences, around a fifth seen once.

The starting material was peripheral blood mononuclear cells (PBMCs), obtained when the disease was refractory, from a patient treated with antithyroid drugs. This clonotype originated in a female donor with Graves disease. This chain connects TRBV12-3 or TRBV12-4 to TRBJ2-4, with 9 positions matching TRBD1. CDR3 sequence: CASSLTRTGAGNIQYF. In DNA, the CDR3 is TGTGCCAGCAGTTTGACCCGGACAGGGGCTGGAAACATTCAGTACTTC.